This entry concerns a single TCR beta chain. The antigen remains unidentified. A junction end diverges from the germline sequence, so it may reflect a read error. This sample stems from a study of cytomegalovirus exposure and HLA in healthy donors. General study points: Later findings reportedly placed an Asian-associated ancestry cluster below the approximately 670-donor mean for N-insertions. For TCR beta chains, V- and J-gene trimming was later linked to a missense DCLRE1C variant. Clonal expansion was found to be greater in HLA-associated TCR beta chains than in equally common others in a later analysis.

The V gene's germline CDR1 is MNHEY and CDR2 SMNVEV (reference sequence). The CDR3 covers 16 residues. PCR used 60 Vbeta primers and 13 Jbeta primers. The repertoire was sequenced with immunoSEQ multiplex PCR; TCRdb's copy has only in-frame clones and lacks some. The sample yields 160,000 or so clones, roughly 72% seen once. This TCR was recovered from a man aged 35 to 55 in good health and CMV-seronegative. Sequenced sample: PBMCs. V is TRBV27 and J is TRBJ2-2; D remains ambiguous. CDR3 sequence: CASSSPVQIATWELFF. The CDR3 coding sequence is TGTGCCAGCAGTTCGCCGGTACAGATCGCCACCTGGGAGCTGTTTTTT.